This is a list of T cell receptor beta chains from one sample in a study of blood T cells in healthy people across ages. In TCRdb, the 5' RACE reads were re-called with MiXCR into one record per CDR3 protein. The table shows about 1.4 million distinct CDR3 sequences, with 55% to 75% occurring only once. Source material: blood. These receptors were collected from a man between 18 and 29 years old in good health. CDR3s include the opening cysteine and the closing phenylalanine or tryptophan. Each record gives: V gene, clone size, J gene, D gene, CDR3 DNA, CDR3 protein. D genes are given only for firm matches. Clone size, where shown, is once, few, many, or a class for clones that have expanded.

>TRBV10-3|few|TRBJ2-2|TRBD2
TGTGCCATCAGTGGGGAGCGGGGCAACTCCGGGGAGCTGTTTTTT
CAISGERGNSGELFF
>TRBV4-1|.|TRBJ2-1|TRBD2
TGCGCCAGCAGCCAAGCAGGGACTAGCGGACAGTTCTTC
CASSQAGTSGQFF
>TRBV5-1|few|TRBJ2-5|.
TGTGCCAGCTCACTGGGCCGCAACCAAGAGACCCAGTACTTC
CASSLGRNQETQYF
>TRBV25-1|few|TRBJ2-1|TRBD1
TGTGCCAGCAGTGAAGGGACAGATCTCTCCTACAATGAGCAGTTCTTC
CASSEGTDLSYNEQFF
>TRBV6-2/TRBV6-3|.|TRBJ1-6|.
TGTGCCAGCAGTGATGACTCCTATAATTCACCCCTCCACTTT
CASSDDSYNSPLHF
>TRBV5-1|.|TRBJ2-5|.
TGCGCCACCCTACTACAGGGACAAGAGACCCAGTACTTC
CATLLQGQETQYF
>TRBV7-2|once|TRBJ2-1|TRBD2
TGTGCCAGCAGCCGGGGACTAGCGGGGGAGTACTCCTACAATGAGCAGTTCTTC
CASSRGLAGEYSYNEQFF
>TRBV11-1|.|TRBJ2-7|.
TGTGCCAGCAGCTTATATGCAGCGTCCTACGAGCAGTACTTC
CASSLYAASYEQYF
>TRBV29-1|.|TRBJ2-2|TRBD1
TGCAGCGCACGGGACAGGGACTTCACCGGGGAGCTGTTTTTT
CSARDRDFTGELFF
>TRBV25-1|few|TRBJ1-1|.
TGTGCCAGCGCCCCCACAGGGTTCACTGAAGCTTTCTTT
CASAPTGFTEAFF
>TRBV29-1|.|TRBJ2-5|.
TGCGGCGTTGAACAGCCCCAAGAGACCCAGTACTTC
CGVEQPQETQYF
>TRBV27|.|TRBJ2-1|.
TGTGCCAGCACTCCCTACGGCCAGGATGAGCAGTTCTTC
CASTPYGQDEQFF
>TRBV5-1|.|TRBJ2-7|TRBD2
TGCGCCAGCAAGGCCGGACCGGGAGGCGAGCAGTACTTC
CASKAGPGGEQYF
>TRBV2|.|TRBJ2-1|.
TGTGCCAGCAGTGAGGGGTGGAGAGCCTACAATGAGCAGTTCTTC
CASSEGWRAYNEQFF
>TRBV3-1|few|TRBJ2-7|.
TGTGCCAGCAGCCCCAACGGACAGACTCCCTACGAGCAGTACTTC
CASSPNGQTPYEQYF
>TRBV3-1|.|TRBJ2-7|TRBD1
TGTGCCAGCAGTCAGGGGGCTATTTCCTACGAGCAGTACTTC
CASSQGAISYEQYF
>TRBV9|.|TRBJ2-7|TRBD2
TGTGCCAGCAGCGCAGGCGCGGGAGCGACCTGGGAGCAGTACTTC
CASSAGAGATWEQYF
>TRBV4-3|.|TRBJ2-3|TRBD2
TGCGCCAGCAGCCAAGTCTCCGTTCTAGCGGGGGACACAGATACGCAGAATTTT
CASSQVSVLAGDTDTQNF
>TRBV20-1|once|TRBJ2-7|.
TGCAGTGCTAGGGAAACGACCGGGCTTGTCTTTTATCGCGAGAACGAGCAGTACTTC
CSARETTGLVFYRENEQYF
>TRBV7-2|.|TRBJ2-5|TRBD2
TGTGCCAGCAGCAGGGGACTAGCGGGAGGGCCAAGAGAGGAGACCCAGTACTTC
CASSRGLAGGPREETQYF
>TRBV29-1|.|TRBJ1-1|.
TGCAGCGTTGAGCAGGGCCTGGGAGAAGCTTTCTTT
CSVEQGLGEAFF
>TRBV25-1|.|TRBJ2-1|TRBD1
TGTGCCAGCAGTGAAGACAGGGAAAGGGGTCCACAGTTCTTC
CASSEDRERGPQFF
>TRBV4-1|.|TRBJ1-1|.
TGCGCCAGCAGTCTAACCAGGGGACTGAACACTGAAGCTTTCTTT
CASSLTRGLNTEAFF
>TRBV28|once|TRBJ1-2|.
TGTGCCAGCAGTTTTCGCGGGGGGGACTATGGCTACACCTTC
CASSFRGGDYGYTF
>TRBV4-1|.|TRBJ2-7|.
TGCGCCAGCAGCCAAGGGGTGCACAGCCAGAGCTCCTACGAGCAGTACTTC
CASSQGVHSQSSYEQYF
>TRBV12-3/TRBV12-4|.|TRBJ2-1|.
TGTGCCAGCGCGGGCGGGGGCTCCCCCAATGAGCAGTTCTTC
CASAGGGSPNEQFF
>TRBV20-1|few|TRBJ2-5|TRBD1
TGCAGTGCTAGAGTGGACAGGGCTACCCAGTACTTC
CSARVDRATQYF
>TRBV7-9|.|TRBJ1-2|.
TGTGCCAGCACCCCACCAGGGTATGAAGGCTACACCTTC
CASTPPGYEGYTF